One T cell receptor beta chain is described in this entry. It has no known antigen specificity. Per-nucleotide qualities are absent, and no much larger clonotype sits a single base away. This entry comes from a study of blood T cell repertoires in COVID-19 (dated by TCRdb to the early 2020s). Study-wide context: Samples from collaborators originated in the United States, Italy and Spain and spanned both the acute and convalescent phases of COVID-19. The material from the prospective study consisted of cDNA or gDNA derived from T cells, B-cell-depleted T cells, or PBMCs. Subjects who had been exposed to COVID-19, were actively infected with it, or had recovered from it provided the deeply sampled blood TCRbeta repertoires that made up the dataset. The repertoires were released in a freely available public database meant as a resource for research on the immune response to SARS-CoV-2. Samples were obtained from the ongoing ImmuneRACE study (first 160 participants) and from roughly 1,300 subjects provided by 6 global collaborators. Nearly every sample came with metadata listing a de-identified subject ID, COVID-19 status, age in years and sex. Where HLA class I and class II types were available, the types were taken from metadata supplied by the sample provider, not from assay-based typing.

In Seattle, one collaborating source enrolled patients while the infection was active and tracked those patients longitudinally over the course of disease. Whole blood was collected in K2EDTA tubes by collaborating institutions according to the institutions' own protocols. Collaborator samples were shipped for TCRbeta analysis as frozen whole blood, isolated PBMCs, or DNA extracted from either sample type. Overall study results and their limits: How much clinical and demographic metadata was included differed by source and by participant, and the metadata was provided uncurated.

The immunoSEQ Assay, a bias-controlled multiplex PCR, was used to amplify TCRbeta CDR3 regions from genomic DNA. The study's processing was this. Within the assay, amplification of reference gene primers was used to estimate how many nucleated cells each sample contained. Sequence reads were collapsed and filtered to measure the absolute abundance of every unique TCRbeta CDR3 rearrangement. For each sample, productive Simpson clonality was calculated as the square root of Simpson's diversity index over productive rearrangements. In TCRdb, the immuneACCESS table is reduced to in-frame sequences with V and J assigned. These tables do not hold every clone; where another copy was compared, an unresolved V gene accounts for under half, and the others remain unexplained. The D gene and trimming were derived from the DNA, and the V and J assignments and clone size from that table. For this sample the table gives under 250,000 clones, of which roughly nine tenths were detected only once. Around 0.85% of the sample is in the top ten clones.

The germline V gene specifies LGHNA as CDR1 and YNFKEQ as CDR2. The CDR3 measures 16 amino acids from cysteine to phenylalanine. The entry retains the CDR3 DNA only, 48 bases that are in frame from base 1. Trimming removed 4 bases from V and 4 bases from J; the gene matches leave 7 bases unexplained. This clonotype was obtained from a man between 60 and 70 years old with COVID-19, enrolled during active disease. Sequencing was carried out using peripheral blood. The chain links TRBV4-2 with TRBJ1-3; 10 central bases correspond to TRBD1. The DNA sequence is as follows: TGTGCCAGCAGCCGGGGACAGGGGAATGCGGGAAACACCATATATTTT. Translated, it reads CASSRGQGNAGNTIYF.